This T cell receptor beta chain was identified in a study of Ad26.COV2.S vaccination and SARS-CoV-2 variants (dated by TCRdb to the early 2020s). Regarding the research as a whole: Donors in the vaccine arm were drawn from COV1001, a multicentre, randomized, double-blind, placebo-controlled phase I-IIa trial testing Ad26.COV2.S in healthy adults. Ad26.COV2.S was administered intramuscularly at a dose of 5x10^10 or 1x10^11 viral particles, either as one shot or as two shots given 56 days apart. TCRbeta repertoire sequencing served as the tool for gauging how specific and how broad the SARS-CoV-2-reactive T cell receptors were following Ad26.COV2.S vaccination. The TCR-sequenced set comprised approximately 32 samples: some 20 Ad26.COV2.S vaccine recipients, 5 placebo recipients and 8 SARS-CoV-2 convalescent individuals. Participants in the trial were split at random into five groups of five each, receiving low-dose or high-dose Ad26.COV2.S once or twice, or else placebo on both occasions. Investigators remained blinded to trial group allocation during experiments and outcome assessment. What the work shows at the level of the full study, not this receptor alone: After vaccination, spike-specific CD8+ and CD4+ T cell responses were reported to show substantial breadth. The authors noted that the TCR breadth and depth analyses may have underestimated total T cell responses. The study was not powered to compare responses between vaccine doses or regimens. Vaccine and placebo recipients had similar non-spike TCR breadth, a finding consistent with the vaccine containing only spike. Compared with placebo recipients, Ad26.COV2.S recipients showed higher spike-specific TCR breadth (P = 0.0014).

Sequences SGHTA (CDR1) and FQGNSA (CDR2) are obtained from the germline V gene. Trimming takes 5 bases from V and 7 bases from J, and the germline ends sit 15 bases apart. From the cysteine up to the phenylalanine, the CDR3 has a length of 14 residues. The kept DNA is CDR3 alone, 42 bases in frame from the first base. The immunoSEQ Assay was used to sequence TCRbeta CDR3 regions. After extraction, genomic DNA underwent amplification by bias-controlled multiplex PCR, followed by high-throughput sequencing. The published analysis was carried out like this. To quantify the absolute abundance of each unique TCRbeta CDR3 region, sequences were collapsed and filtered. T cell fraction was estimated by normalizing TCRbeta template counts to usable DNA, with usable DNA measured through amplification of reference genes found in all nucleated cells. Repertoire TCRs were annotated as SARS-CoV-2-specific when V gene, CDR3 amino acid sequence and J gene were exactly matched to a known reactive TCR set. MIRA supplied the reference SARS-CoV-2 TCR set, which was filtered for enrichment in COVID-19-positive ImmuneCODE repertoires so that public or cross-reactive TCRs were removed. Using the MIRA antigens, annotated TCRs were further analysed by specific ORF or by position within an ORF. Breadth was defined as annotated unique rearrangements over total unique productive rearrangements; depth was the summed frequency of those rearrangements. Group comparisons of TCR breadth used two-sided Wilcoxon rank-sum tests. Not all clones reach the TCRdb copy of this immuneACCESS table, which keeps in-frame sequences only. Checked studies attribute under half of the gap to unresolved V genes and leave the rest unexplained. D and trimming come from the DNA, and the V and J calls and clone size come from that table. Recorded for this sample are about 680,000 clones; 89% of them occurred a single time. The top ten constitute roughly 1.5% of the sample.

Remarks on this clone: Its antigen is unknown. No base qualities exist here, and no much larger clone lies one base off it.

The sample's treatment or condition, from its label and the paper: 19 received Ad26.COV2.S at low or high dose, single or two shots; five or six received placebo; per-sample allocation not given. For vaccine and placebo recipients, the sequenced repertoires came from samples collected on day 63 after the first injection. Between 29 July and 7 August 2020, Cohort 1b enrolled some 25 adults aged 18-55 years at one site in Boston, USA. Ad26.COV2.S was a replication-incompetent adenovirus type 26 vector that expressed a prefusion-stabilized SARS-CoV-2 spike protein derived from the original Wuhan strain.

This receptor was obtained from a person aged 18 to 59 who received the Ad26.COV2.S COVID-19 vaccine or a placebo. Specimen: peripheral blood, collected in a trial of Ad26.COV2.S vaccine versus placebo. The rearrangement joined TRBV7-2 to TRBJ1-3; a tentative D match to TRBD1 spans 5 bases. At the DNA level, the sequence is TGTGCCAGCAGCGAGGGGACCGTTGTTAACACCATATATTTT. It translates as CASSEGTVVNTIYF.